This TCR beta chain is drawn from a study of cytomegalovirus exposure and HLA in healthy donors. With 60 Vbeta and 13 Jbeta primers, the PCR was carried out. As processed by the authors: In a later analysis, around 10 million of 65 million to 90 million unique beta chains occurred in at least two donors. Profiling relied on immunoSEQ multiplex PCR, and the TCRdb table lists in-frame clones only, not all of them. The V and J calls and clone size come from that table; D and trimming were worked out from the DNA. Seen here are 150,000 to 200,000 clones, roughly 83% observed once, and the top ten hold around 0.27%. General study points: Despite most TCR sequences being rare, some public TCRs occurred in many donors.

Comment on this clone: Antigen specificity is unknown.

The TCR sequence derives from a boy aged 5-17 years in good health and CMV-seronegative. Material for sequencing was PBMCs.

The CDR3 is CASSDGTSGYEQYF. CDR3 sequence (DNA): TGTGCCAGCAGTGATGGGACTAGCGGGTACGAGCAGTACTTC. The chain recombines TRBV25-1 with TRBJ2-7; 12 bases align to TRBD2. The CDR3 runs 14 residues. The V and J ends lost 3 bases and 4 bases, in that order; junction bases with no gene match: 1. Germline V gene data show CDR1 as MGHDK and CDR2 as SYGVNS.